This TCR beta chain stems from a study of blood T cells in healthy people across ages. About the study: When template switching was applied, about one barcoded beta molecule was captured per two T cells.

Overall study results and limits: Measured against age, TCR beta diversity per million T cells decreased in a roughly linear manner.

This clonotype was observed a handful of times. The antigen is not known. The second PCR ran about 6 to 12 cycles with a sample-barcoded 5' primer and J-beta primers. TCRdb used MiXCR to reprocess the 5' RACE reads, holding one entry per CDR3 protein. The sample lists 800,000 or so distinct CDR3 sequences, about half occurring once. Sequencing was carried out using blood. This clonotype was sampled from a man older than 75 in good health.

For the CDR3, the DNA is TGTGCCAGCACAGCCGGCTTCAATGAGCAGTTCTTC. Translating it yields CASTAGFNEQFF. V usage is TRBV2 and J usage is TRBJ2-1; D not resolved. The CDR3 runs 12 residues. Trimming pared 7 bases from V and 6 bases from J, leaving 10 bases between. CDR1 is SNHLY, CDR2 FYNNEI, per germline.